This TCR beta chain was profiled in a study of CD8 T cells in ankylosing spondylitis. Remarks on this clonotype: Antigen: not known.

A quantitative 5'-RACE method, one with molecular barcodes, was used to make TCR beta libraries. Each CDR3 protein gets one entry after TCRdb re-called the 5' RACE reads with MiXCR. The sample has 250,000 to 350,000 distinct CDR3 sequences; around 20% are singletons. The CDR3 sequence is 13 residues long. V lost 2 bases, J lost 6 bases, and 9 bases lay in between. The V gene's germline CDR1 is SGHTA and CDR2 FQGNSA. General study points: A motif of seven or eight highly homologous TCR beta variants was seen as apparently characteristic of ankylosing spondylitis blood.

The sample consisted of blood, either unsorted or a sorted T cell fraction (not recorded which). The gene calls are TRBV7-2 and TRBJ2-3; D is ambiguous. The TCR originated in a female donor with ankylosing spondylitis or in good health (not recorded which). This CDR3 reads CASSLPPRDTQYF. CDR3 bases: TGTGCCAGCAGCTTACCACCCCGGGATACGCAGTATTTT. The full variable domain, completed using reference TRBV7-2 and TRBJ2-3, is GAGVSQSPSNKVTEKGKDVELRCDPISGHTALYWYRQSLGQGLEFLIYFQGNSAPDKSGLPSDRFSAERTGGSVSTLTIQRTQQEDSAVYLCASSLPPRDTQYFGPGTRLTVL.